A selection of T cell receptor beta chains follows, all from one sample in a study of human T cells and chemical hapten exposure. TCRdb reprocessed the RACE reads via MiXCR and lists one record per CDR3 protein. The sample has 370,000 or so distinct CDR3 sequences; around 5% are singletons. The material was whole blood, obtained in connection with sensitization to the hapten diphenylcyclopropenone (DPC). The receptors shown here come from a woman aged 45 to 65 with alopecia areata. Some clones in this sample may be carry-over from other donors' samples. Both conserved end residues are part of each CDR3. A D gene is named only where the DNA matches it firmly. Rows may omit the clone size; those that give it use once, few, many or a size class.

clone_size j_call v_call d_call cdr3_aa cdr3_nt
many TRBJ1-5 TRBV12-3/TRBV12-4 - CASSLKGESQHF TGTGCCAGCAGTCTCAAGGGGGAGTCACAGCATTTT
few TRBJ2-7 TRBV28 TRBD2 CASIPGGSDEQYF TGTGCCAGCATCCCGGGGGGTTCCGACGAGCAGTACTTC
- TRBJ1-2 TRBV28 - CASSLPRDGYTF TGTGCCAGCAGTTTGCCCAGGGATGGCTACACCTTC
few TRBJ1-4 TRBV12-3/TRBV12-4 - CASRWDPEEKLFF TGTGCCAGCAGATGGGACCCGGAGGAAAAACTGTTTTTT
few TRBJ2-1 TRBV6-6 - CASSYPDWNEQFF TGTGCCAGCAGTTACCCGGACTGGAATGAGCAGTTCTTC
few TRBJ2-1 TRBV2 TRBD2 CASSEEAGGPNEQFF TGTGCCAGCAGTGAAGAGGCGGGAGGGCCGAATGAGCAGTTCTTC
many TRBJ2-1 TRBV14 TRBD2 CASSPLAGGDNEQFF TGTGCCAGCAGCCCGCTAGCGGGGGGGGACAATGAGCAGTTCTTC
- TRBJ2-1 TRBV20-1 TRBD2 CSAGAIAGLAGGNEQFF TGCAGTGCTGGGGCTATAGCTGGGCTAGCGGGAGGCAATGAGCAGTTCTTC
many TRBJ1-4 TRBV7-2 TRBD1 CASSLTGGSEKLFF TGTGCCAGCAGCTTGACAGGGGGATCAGAAAAACTGTTTTTT
- TRBJ2-1 TRBV11-3 TRBD2 CASSSSGSMNEQFF TGTGCCAGCAGCTCCAGCGGGAGCATGAATGAGCAGTTCTTC
many TRBJ2-3 TRBV7-2 - CASSFRQTSTDTQYF TGTGCCAGCAGCTTTCGACAGACTAGCACAGATACGCAGTATTTT
many TRBJ2-1 TRBV6-2/TRBV6-3 TRBD2 CASNPGLAAISSYNEQFF TGTGCCAGCAACCCGGGACTAGCGGCAATAAGCTCCTACAATGAGCAGTTCTTC
few TRBJ2-1 TRBV3-1 TRBD1 CASSPDRGLYNEQFF TGTGCCAGCAGCCCCGACAGGGGGCTTTACAATGAGCAGTTCTTC
many TRBJ1-5 TRBV27 TRBD1 CASGTDRGASNQPQHF TGTGCCAGCGGAACTGACAGGGGAGCAAGCAATCAGCCCCAGCATTTT
many TRBJ1-1 TRBV11-2 TRBD1 CASSTGQGLGTEAFF TGTGCCAGCAGCACAGGACAGGGACTAGGCACTGAAGCTTTCTTT
many TRBJ1-4 TRBV5-1 TRBD1 CASSLTGGRQEKLFF TGCGCCAGCAGCTTGACAGGGGGCAGACAGGAAAAACTGTTTTTT
many TRBJ2-2 TRBV4-3 TRBD2 CASSQVGGTSNTGELFF TGCGCCAGCAGCCAAGTGGGGGGGACTTCGAACACCGGGGAGCTGTTTTTT
many TRBJ2-5 TRBV6-5 - CASSSQGSTETQYF TGTGCCAGCAGTTCTCAGGGGTCGACGGAGACCCAGTACTTC
- TRBJ2-1 TRBV12-3/TRBV12-4 TRBD2 CASSSQALATGNEQFF TGTGCCAGCAGCTCCCAAGCACTAGCGACGGGCAATGAGCAGTTCTTC
many TRBJ2-7 TRBV28 - CASSPEQGSTEQYF TGTGCCAGCAGTCCGGAACAGGGATCTACCGAGCAGTACTTC
many TRBJ2-7 TRBV12-3/TRBV12-4 - CASSLGTPWDEQYF TGTGCCAGCAGTTTGGGCACCCCCTGGGACGAGCAGTACTTC
few TRBJ2-7 TRBV19 - CASSPPSDSYEQYF TGTGCCAGTAGCCCCCCCTCGGACTCCTACGAGCAGTACTTC
few TRBJ2-2 TRBV5-1 - CASSLRGSNTGELFF TGCGCCAGCAGCTTACGGGGTTCGAACACCGGGGAGCTGTTTTTT
many TRBJ1-1 TRBV12-3/TRBV12-4 - CASKARGENTEAFF TGTGCCAGCAAGGCCCGCGGAGAGAACACTGAAGCTTTCTTT
few TRBJ2-4 TRBV7-9 - CASSLSQGSNIQYF TGTGCCAGCAGCTTAAGTCAGGGGTCAAACATTCAGTACTTC
many TRBJ1-2 TRBV11-2 TRBD1 CASSSIYRGNNYGYTF TGTGCCAGCAGCTCAATCTACAGGGGAAATAACTATGGCTACACCTTC
few TRBJ2-7 TRBV12-3/TRBV12-4 TRBD2 CASRTSGPYEQYF TGTGCCAGCAGGACTAGCGGGCCGTACGAGCAGTACTTC
many TRBJ2-3 TRBV5-1 TRBD2 CASSPRVAGGADTQYF TGCGCCAGCAGCCCCCGGGTAGCGGGGGGAGCAGATACGCAGTATTTT
- TRBJ2-1 TRBV10-3 TRBD2 CAISDGSGGWFEQFF TGTGCCATCAGTGATGGTAGCGGGGGGTGGTTTGAGCAGTTCTTC
many TRBJ2-1 TRBV7-2 TRBD1 CASSSTGTGGIEQFF TGTGCCAGCAGCTCCACCGGGACAGGGGGCATTGAGCAGTTCTTC
few TRBJ2-5 TRBV9 - CASSPTGSRAQETQYF TGTGCCAGCAGCCCGACTGGATCCAGGGCCCAAGAGACCCAGTACTTC
many TRBJ2-1 TRBV12-5 - CASGLVEWEADNEQFF TGTGCTAGTGGTTTGGTAGAGTGGGAGGCGGACAATGAGCAGTTCTTC
many TRBJ2-7 TRBV7-9 TRBD1 CASSWNAGTGDSYEQYF TGTGCCAGCAGCTGGAACGCCGGGACAGGGGATTCCTACGAGCAGTACTTC
many TRBJ1-5 TRBV10-3 - CAISRDKYSNQPQHF TGTGCCATCTCCCGGGACAAGTATAGCAATCAGCCCCAGCATTTT
few TRBJ1-4 TRBV12-3/TRBV12-4 TRBD1 CASSRNRGPLDEKLFF TGTGCCAGCAGTCGGAACAGGGGTCCCCTGGATGAAAAACTGTTTTTT
few TRBJ2-1 TRBV18 TRBD2 CASSPLRTSGSIMSDEQFF TGTGCCAGCTCACCTCTCAGGACTAGCGGGAGTATCATGTCAGATGAGCAGTTCTTC
many TRBJ2-7 TRBV7-2 TRBD2 CASSPWTSGGLYEQYF TGTGCCAGCAGCCCGTGGACTAGCGGGGGACTCTACGAGCAGTACTTC
few TRBJ2-2 TRBV7-9 TRBD2 CASSPWGAGANTGELFF TGTGCCAGCAGCCCGTGGGGAGCGGGGGCGAACACCGGGGAGCTGTTTTTT
few TRBJ2-2 TRBV10-2 - CASRGLGILTGELFF TGCGCCAGCAGAGGACTTGGGATTCTTACCGGGGAGCTGTTTTTT
many TRBJ2-2 TRBV20-1 TRBD1 CSASATGGNTGELFF TGCAGTGCTAGCGCTACAGGGGGCAACACCGGGGAGCTGTTTTTT
many TRBJ2-1 TRBV5-6 TRBD2 CASSFAGGGYNEQFF TGTGCCAGCAGCTTCGCGGGGGGCGGCTACAATGAGCAGTTCTTC
few TRBJ2-3 TRBV7-9 - CASSPTDRILTDTQYF TGTGCCAGCAGCCCAACAGACAGGATCCTCACAGATACGCAGTATTTT
- TRBJ2-4 TRBV5-6 - CASSLKGAAKNIQYF TGTGCCAGCAGCTTGAAAGGGGCCGCCAAAAACATTCAGTACTTC
- TRBJ2-1 TRBV7-2 TRBD2 CASSPGTSGYEQFF TGTGCCAGCAGCCCGGGGACTAGTGGCTATGAGCAGTTCTTC
few TRBJ2-2 TRBV20-1 - CSARERGTGELFF TGCAGTGCTAGGGAGAGGGGCACCGGGGAGCTGTTTTTT
few TRBJ2-3 TRBV7-9 TRBD2 CASSLPPLAGGPPDTQYF TGTGCCAGCAGCTTACCCCCTTTGGCGGGGGGGCCTCCAGATACGCAGTATTTT